This T cell receptor (beta chain) originates from a study of CD8+ T cells in alopecia areata. Across the whole study: Treated individuals took tofacitinib by mouth, 5 to 10 mg twice daily. General study findings and limits: Lesional scalp, notably in alopecia totalis/universalis, had clonality above that of normal scalp.

The V end lost 0 bases, the J end lost 5 bases, and 8 bases lay between the germline ends. CDR3 length equals 13 residues. CDR1 is SGDLS and CDR2 is YYNGEE in the germline V gene. Once RNA had been extracted, it was reverse transcribed into cDNA to act as the sequencing template. Profiling relied on immunoSEQ multiplex PCR, and the TCRdb table lists in-frame clones only, not all of them. The sample yields around 140,000 clones, approximately 51% seen once. Both peripheral blood and punch biopsies of lesional scalp skin were obtained from patients who had alopecia areata. Remarks on this clone: Its target is unknown.

Sequences were derived from CD4+ T cells sorted from blood, sampled at week 0. The sequence was collected from a human donor with alopecia areata. The chain couples TRBV9 to TRBJ1-1; D gene ambiguous. The CDR3 bases are TGTGCCAGCAGCGTAGAAGGAGTGACTGAAGCTTTCTTT. Amino acids: CASSVEGVTEAFF.